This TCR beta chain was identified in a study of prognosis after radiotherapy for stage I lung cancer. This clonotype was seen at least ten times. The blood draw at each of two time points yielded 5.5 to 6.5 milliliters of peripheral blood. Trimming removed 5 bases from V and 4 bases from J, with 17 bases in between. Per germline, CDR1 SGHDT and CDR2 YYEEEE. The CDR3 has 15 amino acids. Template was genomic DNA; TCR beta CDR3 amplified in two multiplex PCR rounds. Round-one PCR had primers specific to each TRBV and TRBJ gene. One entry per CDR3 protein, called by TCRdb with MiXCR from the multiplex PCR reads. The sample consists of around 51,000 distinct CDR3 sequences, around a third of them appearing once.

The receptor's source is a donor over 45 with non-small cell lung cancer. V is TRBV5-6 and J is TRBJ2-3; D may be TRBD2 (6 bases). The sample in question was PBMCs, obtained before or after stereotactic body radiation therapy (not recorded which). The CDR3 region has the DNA TGTGCCAGCAGAATTCGGGGAGGCTGGGCAGATACGCAGTATTTT. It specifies CASRIRGGWADTQYF.